This TCR beta chain was documented in a study of T cell responses to AZD1222 COVID-19 vaccine. The study's findings and limits: Targeting of unmutated variant regions was reportedly seen in nearly half of spike-specific TCRs.

The table came from immunoSEQ multiplex PCR; TCRdb's copy has only in-frame clones and leaves some out. The sample records about 170,000 clones, approximately 95% being singletons. There are 18 residues in the CDR3. On this clone: Its cognate antigen is unknown.

The starting material was peripheral blood, obtained on day 0 of AZD1222 vaccination. The chain is built from TRBV21-1 and TRBJ2-7; the D call TRBD1 from the table was never checked on the DNA. TRBV21-1 is an annotated pseudogene. This TCR came from an adult in good health. The CDR3 loop reads CASSNGILGADSSYEQYF. In DNA form, the CDR3 reads TGTGCCAGCAGCAATGGAATACTTGGGGCAGACAGCTCCTACGAGCAGTACTTC.